The 21 T cell receptor beta chains below were found in one sample sequenced in a study of T cell responses to AZD1222 COVID-19 vaccine listed by TCRdb under 2021. The library relied on the immunoSEQ multiplex PCR assay. TCRdb holds this immuneACCESS table with in-frame rearrangements only. Some clones are missing; in checked studies, unresolved V genes explain under half, and the rest has no known cause. The sample table records approximately 170,000 clones; approximately 90% of these occur just once. Of the sample, 4.4% is held by the ten largest clones. The time point label, read with the paper, signifies: baseline before first vaccination. This material consisted of peripheral blood, taken on day 0 of AZD1222 vaccination. These receptor sequences come from an adult in good health.

This clone showed up just a few times. J is TRBJ1-2 and V is TRBV7-2, with TRBD1 matching 8 bases. V lost 5 bases, J lost 6 bases, and 11 bases stayed unmatched. CDR1 is SGHTA, CDR2 FQGNSA, per germline. The CDR3 extends over 15 amino acids. The CDR3 region has the DNA TGTGCCAGCAGCGCGGGACAGGCAACATCAAATGGCTACACCTTC. This encodes CASSAGQATSNGYTF. Looking up the rest from reference TRBV7-2 and TRBJ1-2 gives the full variable domain: GAGVSQSPSNKVTEKGKDVELRCDPISGHTALYWYRQSLGQGLEFLIYFQGNSAPDKSGLPSDRFSAERTGGSVSTLTIQRTQQEDSAVYLCASSAGQATSNGYTFGSGTRLTVV.

J is TRBJ2-5 and V is TRBV10-2, with D unresolved. Germline V gives CDR1 WSHSY, CDR2 SAAADI. V lost 4 bases and J lost 5, with 8 bases in between. The CDR3 is made up of 12 amino acids. CDR3 sequence reads: CASSGVGETQYF. In DNA form, the CDR3 reads TGCGCCAGCAGTGGGGTGGGGGAGACCCAGTACTTC.

The V gene is TRBV10-3, the J gene TRBJ2-3; possible D gene TRBD2, 6 bases. Trimming left V 2 bases short and J 4 bases short, with 10 bases between. The CDR3 runs to 14 residues. CDR1 and CDR2 from the germline V gene are ENHRY and SYGVKD. The DNA of the CDR3 is TGTGCCATCAGTGAGGGGCGGGATGCAGATACGCAGTATTTT. Translated, it gives CAISEGRDADTQYF.

This clone was counted once. V gene TRBV9 combines with J gene TRBJ1-2, with 8 bases lining up with TRBD1. This CDR3 spans 14 amino acids. The germline V gene encodes CDR1 SGDLS and CDR2 YYNGEE. J gave up 4 bases and V 3 bases, and 5 bases lay outside the gene matches. DNA of the CDR3: TGTGCCAGCAGCGGACAGGGGACCCTCTATGGCTACACCTTC. As protein: CASSGQGTLYGYTF.

The chain joins TRBV7-2 to TRBJ2-2, with D tentatively TRBD2 (6 bases). V lost 9 bases to trimming and J lost 7 bases, with 24 bases between them. This CDR3 contains 16 residues. CDR1 and CDR2 from the germline V gene are SGHTA and FQGNSA. The chain's CDR3 is CARAWGGTASIGELFF. CDR3 bases: TGTGCCAGAGCGTGGGGCGGGACGGCCTCAATCGGGGAGCTGTTTTTT.

The V and J genes are TRBV9 and TRBJ1-1; D gene ambiguous. The CDR3 is 13 amino acids. CDR1 is SGDLS and CDR2 is YYNGEE in the germline V gene. Trimming cost V 5 bases and J 4 bases, with 12 bases left between them. The CDR3 DNA reads as TGTGCCAGCAGTCACTCGGGAGGCACTGAAGCTTTCTTT. Its protein is CASSHSGGTEAFF.

The chain links TRBV9 to TRBJ1-1; D remains ambiguous. There are 13 residues in the CDR3. Germline assignment: CDR1 SGDLS and CDR2 YYNGEE. V was clipped by 0 bases and J by 0 bases, with 3 bases between them. For the CDR3, the DNA is TGTGCCAGCAGCGTAGAGGTGAACACTGAAGCTTTCTTT. It encodes CASSVEVNTEAFF.

The chain has TRBV6-5 and TRBJ2-7; the D call may be TRBD1 or TRBD2 (5 bases each). V lost 0 bases to trimming and J lost 3 bases, with 9 bases between them. Germline CDR1 MNHEY, CDR2 SVGAGI. The CDR3 consists of 14 residues. CDR3 nucleotide sequence: TGTGCCAGCAGTTACTCGAGGGGCCACTACGAGCAGTACTTC. Residues: CASSYSRGHYEQYF.

The CDR3 nucleotides are TGTGCCAGCAGCACGAGCGGGAGCAGCTACAATGAGCAGTTCTTC. Translating gives CASSTSGSSYNEQFF. The chain recombines TRBV7-3 with TRBJ2-1, with TRBD2 matching over 8 bases. Per germline, CDR1 SGHTA and CDR2 FQGTGA. V shed 5 bases and J 3 bases; nucleotides not matched to a gene: 6. The CDR3 contains 15 residues.

The rearrangement uses TRBV18 and TRBJ2-1; D possibly corresponds to TRBD2 (6 bases). V was shortened by 5 bases and J by 8 bases, with 16 bases between the two germline ends. The CDR3 loop spans 14 amino acids. Looked up from germline, CDR1 is KGHSH and CDR2 is LQKENI. The chain's CDR3 is CASSALGGFHEQFF. Here the CDR3 DNA reads TGTGCCAGCTCAGCCCTGGGGGGATTCCATGAGCAGTTCTTC.

This chain joins TRBV4-1 and TRBJ2-1; the match to TRBD2 covers 9 bases. Trimming took 1 base from V and 6 from J; bases not matched to a gene: 10. From germline, CDR1 is MGHRA and CDR2 YSYEKL. The CDR3 sequence is 17 residues long. The CDR3 protein is CASSQGSTSGPLNEQFF. Here the CDR3 DNA reads TGCGCCAGCAGCCAAGGTTCCACTAGCGGGCCCCTCAATGAGCAGTTCTTC.

The genes are TRBV15 and TRBJ1-2; D unresolved. CDR1 and CDR2 (germline): LNHNV, YYDKDF (reference sequence). V was trimmed by 1 base and J by 4 bases, leaving 16 bases between them. This CDR3 has 16 amino acids. CDR3 nucleotides: TGTGCCACCAGCAGAGCCGCCGGAGGAGGAGGCTATGGCTACACCTTC. It is translated as CATSRAAGGGGYGYTF.

V usage is TRBV10-1 and J usage is TRBJ2-1; D might be TRBD2 (5 bases). This CDR3 has 14 amino acids. Germline V gene data show CDR1 as WNHNN and CDR2 as SYGVQD (reference sequence). V lost 4 bases, J lost 9 bases, and 16 bases lay in between. This CDR3 reads CASSAGSRAGEQFF. The CDR3 DNA reads TGCGCCAGCAGTGCGGGGAGTAGGGCGGGTGAGCAGTTCTTC.

The rearrangement uses TRBV3-1 (or the pseudogene TRBV3-2) and TRBJ2-6, with unresolved D. Looked up from germline, CDR1 is LGHDT and CDR2 is YNNKEL (reference sequence). This CDR3 is 18 amino acids long. Trimming removed 0 bases at V and 0 bases at J, with 12 bases between. Written as DNA, the CDR3 is TGTGCCAGCAGCCAAGATTTCGGCACCTACTCTGGGGCCAACGTCCTGACTTTC. Translating gives CASSQDFGTYSGANVLTF.

There are a few counts of this clone. The chain combines TRBV6-5 with TRBJ1-2, with 7 bases lining up with TRBD1. Looked up from germline, CDR1 is MNHEY and CDR2 is SVGAGI. The CDR3 covers 12 residues. V lost 6 bases and J lost 6; bases outside the gene matches: 4. This chain's CDR3 is CASRSQGDGYTF. CDR3 nucleotide sequence: TGTGCCAGCAGATCCCAGGGGGATGGCTACACCTTC.

This chain joins TRBV5-4 and TRBJ2-3; 8 nucleotides align to TRBD2. The trim removed 4 bases at V and 8 bases at J, leaving 0 bases unmatched. Per germline, CDR1 SGHNT and CDR2 YYREEE (reference sequence). CDR3 length: 11 residues. CDR3 DNA: TGTGCCAGCAGCCGGGGGGGTACGCAGTATTTT. Protein sequence: CASSRGGTQYF.

The chain carries TRBV7-3 and TRBJ1-3; D ambiguous. The CDR3 has 13 residues. The V gene's germline CDR1 is SGHTA and CDR2 FQGTGA. V was pared by 4 bases and J by 2 bases, with 6 bases between. The CDR3 sequence is CASSSEAGNTIYF. CDR3 coding DNA: TGTGCCAGCAGCTCCGAGGCTGGAAACACCATATATTTT.

J is TRBJ1-2 and V is TRBV28; unclear D gene. The CDR3 has 15 amino acids. V shed 7 bases and J shed 4 bases, with 19 bases lying between them. The V gene's germline CDR1 is MDHEN and CDR2 SYDVKM. This chain's CDR3 is CASTTPNGGLYGYTF. CDR3 sequence (DNA): TGTGCCAGCACCACTCCAAATGGAGGGCTCTATGGCTACACCTTC.

The gene calls are TRBV24-1 and TRBJ2-3, with a tentative D call TRBD2 (6 bases). The V gene's germline CDR1 is KGHDR and CDR2 SFDVKD. V was clipped by 5 bases and J by 4 bases, with 12 bases between them. The CDR3 covers 14 residues. The CDR3 nucleotides read TGTGCCACCAGTGGATACGGGAGTTCAGATACGCAGTATTTT. Translation gives CATSGYGSSDTQYF.

This sequence joins TRBV6-5 and TRBJ1-2; tentatively, D is TRBD1 (6 bases). Germline assignment: CDR1 MNHEY and CDR2 SVGAGI. V was clipped by 5 bases and J by 4 bases, with 17 bases between them. This CDR3 spans 15 amino acids. This CDR3 is CASSHEQGNAYGYTF. The CDR3 DNA follows: TGTGCCAGCAGTCACGAACAGGGTAACGCCTATGGCTACACCTTC.

The V call is TRBV7-2, the J call TRBJ2-1, with D tentatively TRBD2 (6 bases). The germline V gene encodes CDR1 SGHTA and CDR2 FQGNSA. This CDR3 comprises 14 residues. The ends were cut back, 5 bases at V and 10 bases at J, with 18 bases in the middle. In DNA, the CDR3 is TGTGCCAGCAGCCACCGAGGAGGGTTTAGAGAGCAGTTCTTC. It codes for CASSHRGGFREQFF.